The T cell receptor beta chain described here comes from a study of shared clonotypes between healthy human individuals. The CDR3 is made up of 12 amino acids. The ends lost 11 bases at V and 0 bases at J; junction bases unmatched: 3. Germline-derived CDR1 and CDR2 are MNHEY and SVGAGI. Per the study methods: Junction-only sequences without quality scores were provided by ImmunoSEQ, so filtering was different. Here immunoSEQ multiplex PCR was the method, and the copy in TCRdb shows in-frame clones only, minus some. V, J and clone size derive from that table, while D and trimming were established from the DNA sequence. The sample has over a million clones, roughly 96% seen once.

The sequencing sample was made of naive CD4+ T cells sorted from blood. The subset here: CD45RA+ positively selected. The chain combines TRBV6-5 with TRBJ1-1; the match to TRBD1 covers 7 bases. This sequence originates from a man aged 25-45 years in good health. The CDR3 reads CASGGVNTEAFF. CDR3 coding DNA: TGTGCCTCAGGGGGGGTGAACACTGAAGCTTTCTTT.